Listed below are T cell receptor beta chains from one sample, sequenced in a study of regulatory T cells in long-lasting Graves disease. TCRdb called the multiplex PCR reads again in MiXCR, with one record for every CDR3 protein. In the table there are under 300,000 distinct CDR3 sequences, 20% of which are singletons. Source: peripheral blood mononuclear cells (PBMCs), taken at new diagnosis, from a patient treated with antithyroid drugs. These receptors were obtained from a female donor with Graves disease. Each CDR3 is given with its conserved first and last residue. D genes are given only for firm matches. Size values are once, few and many counts, or a class for expanded clones, and some rows have none.

J	D	length	size	V	CDR3	DNA
TRBJ1-1	.	13	few	TRBV20-1	CSASRQKNTEAFF	TGCAGTGCTAGCAGACAGAAGAACACTGAAGCTTTCTTT
TRBJ2-7	TRBD1	12	many	TRBV6-1	CASSQTGNEQYF	TGTGCCAGCTCACAGACAGGGAACGAGCAGTACTTC
TRBJ1-6	.	15	few	TRBV20-1	CSARDLDLMGSPLHF	TGCAGTGCTAGAGATTTGGACCTGATGGGCTCACCCCTCCACTTT
TRBJ2-5	.	15	many	TRBV11-2	CASSLEVGLGETQYF	TGTGCCAGCAGCTTAGAAGTGGGGTTGGGAGAGACCCAGTACTTC
TRBJ2-5	TRBD2	16	.	TRBV10-3	CAISTGTSGGAETQYF	TGTGCCATCAGCACCGGGACTAGCGGGGGGGCAGAGACCCAGTACTTC
TRBJ2-1	TRBD2	14	many	TRBV2	CASSEALLAGSRFF	TGTGCCAGCAGTGAAGCATTACTAGCGGGGTCGCGGTTCTTC
TRBJ1-6	.	14	.	TRBV2	CASSEMGGGSPLHF	TGTGCCAGCAGTGAGATGGGGGGAGGATCACCCCTCCACTTT
TRBJ1-5	.	13	many	TRBV6-1	CASRPGAQTPQHF	TGTGCCAGCAGGCCGGGGGCCCAGACGCCCCAGCATTTT
TRBJ1-5	.	15	few	TRBV19	CASSIQGLGSQPQHF	TGTGCCAGTAGTATACAGGGTCTTGGTAGTCAGCCCCAGCATTTT
TRBJ2-2	TRBD2	17	many	TRBV12-3/TRBV12-4	CASSSGLAGANTGELFF	TGTGCCAGCAGTTCGGGACTAGCGGGAGCGAACACCGGGGAGCTGTTTTTT
TRBJ1-5	.	14	.	TRBV15	CATSRAESYQPQHF	TGTGCCACCAGCAGAGCGGAGAGCTATCAGCCCCAGCATTTT
TRBJ1-2	TRBD1	15	many	TRBV11-2	CASSQMGQGAQGYTF	TGTGCCAGCAGCCAAATGGGACAGGGGGCGCAAGGCTACACCTTC
TRBJ1-6	TRBD1	16	many	TRBV11-2	CASSSIKDRLGSPLHF	TGTGCCAGCAGCTCTATAAAGGACAGGCTAGGCTCACCCCTCCACTTT
TRBJ2-7	TRBD1	13	.	TRBV6-4	CASRGTGKYEQYF	TGTGCCAGCAGGGGGACAGGGAAATACGAGCAGTACTTC
TRBJ1-1	TRBD1	15	many	TRBV5-4	CASSWETGLLTEAFF	TGTGCCAGCAGCTGGGAGACAGGGTTGTTGACTGAAGCTTTCTTT
TRBJ1-1	.	15	many	TRBV28	CASSSPGSGTTEAFF	TGTGCCAGCAGTTCCCCAGGGTCGGGTACCACTGAAGCTTTCTTT
TRBJ2-2	.	13	many	TRBV15	CATSRDPAGELFF	TGTGCCACCAGCAGAGATCCCGCCGGGGAGCTGTTTTTT
TRBJ2-7	TRBD1	15	many	TRBV6-1	CASTRTGTGSYEQYF	TGTGCCAGCACCCGAACCGGGACAGGGTCCTACGAGCAGTACTTC
TRBJ1-5	TRBD1	14	many	TRBV10-3	CASSGQGGNQPQHF	TGTGCCAGCAGCGGACAGGGTGGAAATCAGCCCCAGCATTTT
TRBJ2-7	.	14	many	TRBV11-2	CASSLAGVFYEQYF	TGTGCCAGCAGCTTAGCGGGGGTGTTCTACGAGCAGTACTTC
TRBJ2-7	.	13	many	TRBV6-2/TRBV6-3	CASSRGDSYEQYF	TGTGCCAGCAGCCGCGGGGACTCCTACGAGCAGTACTTC
TRBJ2-3	TRBD1	15	many	TRBV2	CASRRIRTGSDTQYF	TGTGCCAGCAGGAGAATACGGACAGGGTCGGATACGCAGTATTTT
TRBJ2-3	.	14	many	TRBV3-1	CASSAPDSTDTQYF	TGTGCCAGCAGCGCGCCGGACAGCACAGATACGCAGTATTTT
TRBJ1-2	.	13	many	TRBV14	CASSQTALDGYTF	TGTGCCAGCAGCCAAACCGCCTTAGATGGCTACACCTTC
TRBJ1-2	.	14	.	TRBV28	CASSLGTGLYGYTF	TGTGCCAGCAGTTTGGGGACGGGGCTCTATGGCTACACCTTC
TRBJ1-5	.	15	many	TRBV7-2	CASSLALGSGQPQHF	TGTGCCAGCAGCTTAGCTTTGGGAAGTGGTCAGCCCCAGCATTTT
TRBJ2-2	.	15	many	TRBV12-3/TRBV12-4	CASGGDPSFTGELFF	TGTGCCAGCGGCGGGGACCCGAGTTTCACCGGGGAGCTGTTTTTT
TRBJ2-5	TRBD1	15	many	TRBV2	CASKRAGTGVQTQYF	TGTGCCAGCAAGAGGGCCGGGACAGGGGTTCAGACCCAGTACTTC
TRBJ2-1	.	16	many	TRBV7-8	CASSLAGESSYNEQFF	TGTGCCAGCAGCTTAGCGGGAGAGAGCTCCTACAATGAGCAGTTCTTC
TRBJ1-2	.	13	many	TRBV24-1	CATSVGKYYGYTF	TGTGCCACCAGTGTCGGCAAGTACTATGGCTACACCTTC
TRBJ2-1	TRBD1	14	.	TRBV6-2/TRBV6-3	CASSQWTGHNEQFF	TGTGCCAGCAGTCAATGGACAGGGCACAATGAGCAGTTCTTC
TRBJ2-3	TRBD2	18	once	TRBV5-1	CASSLGTSGSGGTDTQYF	TGCGCCAGCAGCTTGGGGACTAGCGGGAGTGGTGGCACAGATACGCAGTATTTT
TRBJ2-1	.	14	many	TRBV20-1	CSARWGMHYNEQFF	TGCAGTGCTAGATGGGGTATGCACTACAATGAGCAGTTCTTC
TRBJ2-7	TRBD1	15	many	TRBV28	CASRSREDRAYEQYF	TGTGCCAGCAGGTCGCGTGAGGACAGGGCCTACGAGCAGTACTTC
TRBJ2-7	.	11	.	TRBV27	CASRRRGAMYF	TGTGCCAGCAGGAGGAGGGGGGCGATGTACTTC
TRBJ2-5	.	14	many	TRBV6-5	CASSYSDSQETQYF	TGTGCCAGCAGTTACTCGGACTCCCAAGAGACCCAGTACTTC
TRBJ1-1	.	12	.	TRBV19	CASRGAIGEAFF	TGTGCCAGTAGAGGAGCAATTGGTGAAGCTTTCTTT
TRBJ2-2	TRBD2	16	.	TRBV9	CASSVAGGYSPGELFF	TGTGCCAGCAGCGTAGCGGGAGGGTACAGTCCCGGGGAGCTGTTTTTT
TRBJ1-2	.	13	few	TRBV12-3/TRBV12-4	CASSWAGTDGYTF	TGTGCCAGCAGTTGGGCGGGGACCGATGGCTACACCTTC
TRBJ2-3	.	12	.	TRBV5-1	CASSSAPDTQYF	TGCGCCAGCAGCTCCGCACCTGATACGCAGTATTTT
TRBJ1-2	TRBD1	14	many	TRBV29-1	CSVVGSRGFNGYTF	TGCAGCGTTGTTGGTTCCAGGGGGTTCAATGGCTACACCTTC
TRBJ2-3	.	13	.	TRBV6-2/TRBV6-3	CASSYSRSDTQYF	TGTGCCAGCAGTTACTCCCGGTCAGATACGCAGTATTTT
TRBJ2-1	TRBD1	18	many	TRBV2	CASSEPGEGDRGYNEQFF	TGTGCCAGCAGTGAACCAGGGGAGGGGGACAGGGGTTACAATGAGCAGTTCTTC
TRBJ1-6	.	14	.	TRBV2	CASSERGPETPLHF	TGTGCCAGCAGTGAACGGGGGCCCGAAACACCCCTCCACTTT
TRBJ2-1	TRBD2	18	many	TRBV12-3/TRBV12-4	CASSLELAGGHNYNEQFF	TGTGCCAGCAGTTTAGAGTTAGCGGGAGGCCATAACTACAATGAGCAGTTCTTC
TRBJ1-2	.	14	many	TRBV7-2	CASSLVDLGGGYTF	TGTGCCAGCAGCTTAGTCGATCTTGGGGGTGGCTACACCTTC
TRBJ2-1	TRBD2	17	many	TRBV7-3	CASSLRGLAGDFDEQFF	TGTGCCAGCAGCCTGAGGGGACTAGCGGGAGATTTCGATGAGCAGTTCTTC
TRBJ2-7	TRBD1	15	many	TRBV5-6	CASSLPQGPGGEQYF	TGTGCCAGCAGCTTACCACAGGGGCCAGGGGGCGAGCAGTACTTC
TRBJ1-2	.	13	many	TRBV6-2/TRBV6-3	CASSYRLNYGYTF	TGTGCCAGCAGTTACCGGCTTAACTATGGCTACACCTTC
TRBJ2-3	.	15	many	TRBV24-1	CATSDYSGATDTQYF	TGTGCCACCAGTGATTATTCGGGGGCCACAGATACGCAGTATTTT
TRBJ1-3	.	16	many	TRBV2	CASSEFGSGGRNTIYF	TGTGCCAGCAGTGAATTCGGGTCGGGAGGGAGAAACACCATATATTTT
TRBJ2-5	TRBD1	14	few	TRBV2	CASSISTGFQTQYF	TGTGCCAGCAGTATTTCGACAGGGTTTCAGACCCAGTACTTC
TRBJ2-3	TRBD1	18	few	TRBV5-1	CASSPLFRQGRSTDTQYF	TGCGCCAGCAGCCCATTGTTTCGACAGGGGCGATCCACAGATACGCAGTATTTT
TRBJ1-5	TRBD1	13	many	TRBV30	CAWGQGHNQPQHF	TGTGCCTGGGGACAGGGACACAATCAGCCCCAGCATTTT
TRBJ2-2	TRBD2	16	many	TRBV20-1	CSARARLAGGTGELFF	TGCAGTGCTAGAGCCCGACTAGCGGGAGGGACCGGGGAGCTGTTTTTT
TRBJ2-2	TRBD1	15	many	TRBV19	CASSPRQGRGGELFF	TGTGCCAGTAGTCCCAGACAGGGACGTGGCGGGGAGCTGTTTTTT
TRBJ1-5	.	16	many	TRBV12-3/TRBV12-4	CASAGPSQVSNQPQHF	TGTGCCAGCGCCGGACCCTCACAGGTTAGCAATCAGCCCCAGCATTTT
TRBJ2-1	.	14	many	TRBV20-1	CSAPPPLEVNEQFF	TGCAGTGCCCCTCCCCCCTTAGAGGTCAATGAGCAGTTCTTC
TRBJ1-1	.	14	.	TRBV7-2	CASSVQGPNTEAFF	TGTGCCAGCAGCGTACAGGGACCGAACACTGAAGCTTTCTTT